Below, 32 T cell receptor beta chains from the same sample are listed, as sequenced in a study of T cells of healthy individuals. TCRdb re-analysed the 5' RACE reads in MiXCR, keeping a single row per CDR3 protein. The data show approximately 50,000 distinct CDR3 sequences, 14% to 15% seen once. The receptors derive from a human donor in good health.

This clonotype was observed many times. The final CDR3 position lacks the conserved phenylalanine or tryptophan, pointing to a likely read error. Because the CDR3's place on the DNA is in doubt, the DNA is left out and the CDR3 is given as listed by TCRdb. The chain carries TRBV27 and TRBJ2-7; the D segment call TRBD1 is taken from the table without a DNA check. From its first to its last residue, the CDR3 has 12 amino acids. The V gene's germline CDR1 is MNHEY and CDR2 SMNVEV (reference sequence). CDR3 region: CASSLVTGVAHL.

This clonotype was recorded many times. The chain combines TRBV3-1 with TRBJ1-2; D is uncertain. The V end lost 1 base, the J end lost 8 bases, and 11 bases lay between the germline ends. Germline assignment: CDR1 LGHDT and CDR2 YNNKEL (reference sequence). CDR3 length: 13 amino acids. CDR3 region: CASSQGQSVGYTF. The CDR3 nucleotides read TGTGCCAGCAGCCAAGGGCAATCCGTGGGCTACACCTTC.

This clonotype was detected only a few times. The chain combines TRBV10-3 with TRBJ2-7, with 9 bases lining up with TRBD2. Germline V gives CDR1 ENHRY, CDR2 SYGVKD. J gave up 6 bases and V 2 bases, and 11 bases lay outside the gene matches. The CDR3 length is 16 residues. CDR3 loop: CAISEELAGPRGEQYF. The CDR3 DNA is TGTGCCATCAGTGAGGAACTAGCGGGCCCCAGGGGCGAGCAGTACTTC.

At least ten counts were recorded for this clonotype. V gene TRBV4-1 combines with J gene TRBJ1-2; weak D call: TRBD1 (6 bases). V lost 1 base and J lost 4, with 13 bases in between. Per the germline V gene, CDR1 is MGHRA and CDR2 is YSYEKL. This CDR3 is built from 15 residues. The CDR3 region is CASSQVTGLIYGYTF. DNA of the CDR3: TGCGCCAGCAGCCAAGTAACAGGGCTCATCTATGGCTACACCTTC.

This clonotype was seen many times. V and J are TRBV6-6 and TRBJ2-2; TRBD1 matches at 7 bases. Trimming removed 6 bases from V and 7 bases from J; junction bases left unmatched: 5. The CDR3 loop spans 13 amino acids. Germline CDR1 reads MNHNY; CDR2 reads SVGAGI (reference sequence). DNA for the CDR3: TGTGCCAGCAGATACAGGGGAGTCGGGGAGCTGTTTTTT. Its protein is CASRYRGVGELFF.

This clonotype occurred a few times. This sequence joins TRBV20-1 and TRBJ2-7, with D possibly matching TRBD1 (5 bases). Trimming took off 6 bases at V and 5 bases at J, with 14 bases between the two ends. This CDR3 contains 12 residues. In germline, CDR1 is DFQATT, CDR2 SNEGSKA (reference sequence). CDR3 residues: CSAPDQGDEQYF. The DNA for the CDR3 is TGCAGTGCGCCTGATCAGGGCGACGAGCAGTACTTC.

This clonotype was counted between two and nine times. The V call is TRBV6-6, the J call TRBJ2-3; D is ambiguous. Germline V lookup: CDR1 MNHNY, CDR2 SVGAGI (reference sequence). The ends were cut back, 5 bases at V and 4 bases at J, with 10 bases in the middle. This CDR3 is built from 13 residues. CDR3 amino acids: CASSLPDPDTQYF. The CDR3 coding sequence is TGTGCCAGCAGTCTTCCTGACCCAGATACGCAGTATTTT.

This clonotype was recorded a few times. The chain uses TRBV10-3 and TRBJ2-7; 8 bases line up with TRBD2. The CDR3 consists of 21 residues. Unmatched junction bases numbered 22, after V lost 3 bases and J lost 0 bases. Germline CDR1 and CDR2: ENHRY and SYGVKD. The CDR3 DNA follows: TGTGCCATCAGTGAAGTCCGTAGCGGGAACTTCGTATTCCTAAGCTCCTACGAGCAGTACTTC. It codes for CAISEVRSGNFVFLSSYEQYF.

This clonotype has at least ten counts. V and J are TRBV20-1 and TRBJ2-3; D call uncertain. There are 11 residues in the CDR3. Trimming left V 6 bases short and J 6 bases short, with 10 bases between. CDR1 and CDR2 from the germline V gene are DFQATT and SNEGSKA (reference sequence). The CDR3 region has the DNA TGCAGTGCCGTTAAAGCCGATACGCAGTATTTT. The encoded protein is CSAVKADTQYF.

In the case of this clonotype: A much larger clone differs by one base, so this may be a read error. V gene TRBV30 combines with J gene TRBJ2-5; the match to TRBD1 covers 9 bases. This CDR3 has 12 amino acids. Germline CDR1 reads GTSNPN; CDR2 reads SVGIG (reference sequence). The CDR3 here is CVWGQGGETQYF. The CDR3 DNA is TGTGTCTGGGGACAGGGTGGGGAGACCCAGTACTTC.

This clonotype was observed at least ten times. The chain couples TRBV10-3 to TRBJ2-7; 11 nucleotides match TRBD1. The germline CDR1 and CDR2 sequences are ENHRY and SYGVKD. Losses at the gene ends were 4 bases for V and 3 bases for J; bases not matched to a gene: 8. CDR3 length: 16 amino acids. CDR3 sequence: CAISANPGQGVYEQYF. For the CDR3, the DNA is TGTGCCATCAGTGCTAATCCGGGACAGGGGGTCTACGAGCAGTACTTC.

This clonotype was recorded many times. This chain connects TRBV20-1 to TRBJ2-5; 13 nucleotides match TRBD2. The V and J ends lost 4 bases and 7 bases, in that order; junction bases with no gene match: 12. CDR3 length: 16 residues. The germline gives CDR1 DFQATT, CDR2 SNEGSKA (reference sequence). CDR3 protein: CSAIGLAGAVGATQYF. DNA for the CDR3: TGCAGTGCTATAGGACTAGCGGGAGCTGTTGGCGCGACCCAGTACTTC.

This clonotype was counted at least ten times. The V and J genes are TRBV29-1 and TRBJ1-3; D remains unclear. Trimming left V 7 bases short and J 0 bases short, with 10 bases between. This CDR3 comprises 13 residues. The germline V gene has CDR1 SQVTM and CDR2 ANQGSEA. CDR3 nucleotide sequence: TGCAGCGCCAAACATGGCTCTGGAAACACCATATATTTT. It encodes CSAKHGSGNTIYF.

This clonotype occurred many times. This sequence joins TRBV29-1 and TRBJ2-4, with a possible D match to TRBD1 (6 bases). V lost 0 bases and J lost 4, with 10 bases in between. CDR3 length equals 14 residues. From germline, CDR1 is SQVTM and CDR2 ANQGSEA. DNA for the CDR3: TGCAGCGTTGAAGATACAGGACAGAAAAACATTCAGTACTTC. Protein sequence: CSVEDTGQKNIQYF.

This sequence joins TRBV4-2 and TRBJ2-1; D may correspond to TRBD1 or TRBD2 (6 bases each). The germline V gene has CDR1 LGHNA and CDR2 YNFKEQ. There are 15 residues in the CDR3. The V and J ends lost 0 bases and 2 bases respectively, with 8 bases between them. CDR3 nucleotide sequence: TGTGCCAGCAGCCAAGAGGAGGGGGCCTACAATGAGCAGTTCTTC. Translation gives CASSQEEGAYNEQFF.

This clonotype has more than one count but fewer than ten. The rearrangement links TRBV11-1 to TRBJ2-5; 8 bases match TRBD1. The CDR3 runs to 17 residues. With V trimmed by 1 base and J by 1 base, 8 bases remained unmatched. Germline CDR1 SGHAT, CDR2 FQDESV (reference sequence). The CDR3 sequence is CASSLVSGTGSQETQYF. The DNA of the CDR3 is TGTGCCAGCAGCTTAGTTTCCGGGACAGGCTCCCAAGAGACCCAGTACTTC.

This clonotype was observed at least ten times. The rearrangement uses TRBV5-5 and TRBJ1-3; tentatively, D is TRBD1 (5 bases). The CDR3 sequence is 16 residues long. The ends were cut back, 4 bases at V and 1 base at J, with 15 bases in the middle. Germline V gives CDR1 SGHKS, CDR2 YYEKEE (reference sequence). The CDR3 sequence is CASSHGHRLSGNTIYF. CDR3 bases: TGTGCCAGCAGCCACGGACACCGTCTTTCTGGAAACACCATATATTTT.

This clonotype came up a few times. The chain recombines TRBV20-1 with TRBJ2-3, with 8 positions matching TRBD1. CDR1 and CDR2 from the germline V gene are DFQATT and SNEGSKA (reference sequence). The junction had 12 bases not matched to a gene; V was cut back by 5 bases and J by 5 bases. This CDR3 comprises 15 residues. This CDR3 reads CSAPPVQGARDTQYF. Written as DNA, the CDR3 is TGCAGTGCTCCTCCGGTCCAGGGGGCTAGAGATACGCAGTATTTT.

The J gene is TRBJ1-1, the V gene TRBV3-1, with 8 nucleotides matching TRBD1. Germline V gives CDR1 LGHDT, CDR2 YNNKEL (reference sequence). V trimming: 3 bases; J trimming: 6 bases; junction bases outside the gene matches: 6. There are 14 residues in the CDR3. CDR3 sequence reads: CASSHPDRAAEAFF. DNA for the CDR3: TGTGCCAGCAGCCACCCGGACAGGGCCGCTGAAGCTTTCTTT. Based on the CDR3 plus reference TRBV3-1 and TRBJ1-1, the full variable domain is DTAVSQTPKYLVTQMGNDKSIKCEQNLGHDTMYWYKQDSKKFLKIMFSYNNKELIINETVPNRFSPKSPDKAHLNLHINSLELGDSAVYFCASSHPDRAAEAFFGQGTRLTVV.

This clonotype was seen a handful of times. This rearrangement joins TRBV4-3 to TRBJ1-1; D ambiguous. Deletions cut 0 bases from V and 1 base from J, with 9 bases between. Germline V gene sequence: CDR1 LGHNA, CDR2 YSLEER. The CDR3 loop spans 15 amino acids. This CDR3 reads CASSQDTGPNTEAFF. CDR3 bases: TGCGCCAGCAGCCAAGATACCGGGCCGAACACTGAAGCTTTCTTT.

V and J are TRBV6-2 or TRBV6-3 and TRBJ2-6; TRBD1 agrees at 7 bases. This CDR3 has 15 residues. The J segment lost 1 base and the V segment lost 6 bases, leaving 3 bases of the junction unmatched. CDR1 is MNHEY and CDR2 is SVGEGT in the germline V gene. CDR3 coding DNA: TGTGCCAGCAGCCGGACAGGATCTGGGGCCAACGTCCTGACTTTC. Protein product: CASSRTGSGANVLTF.

This clonotype has ten or more counts. The chain links TRBV9 to TRBJ2-5, with D uncertain. The V end lost 2 bases, the J end lost 1 base, and 12 bases lay between the germline ends. CDR3 length: 15 residues. CDR1 and CDR2 (germline): SGDLS, YYNGEE. CDR3 amino acids: CASSVAPQFQETQYF. CDR3 nucleotides: TGTGCCAGCAGCGTGGCCCCCCAGTTCCAAGAGACCCAGTACTTC.

The chain is built from TRBV6-5 and TRBJ2-2; D could derive from TRBD1 or TRBD2 (5 bases each). The V end was cut by 0 bases, the J end by 8 bases, with 19 bases between. Germline CDR1 MNHEY, CDR2 SVGAGI. The CDR3 has 17 amino acids. For the CDR3, the DNA is TGTGCCAGCAGTTACTCGACGGGACGGGGTCGTCCGGGGGAGCTGTTTTTT. Protein product: CASSYSTGRGRPGELFF.

This clonotype was counted many times. V and J are TRBV27 and TRBJ1-4; 7 bases match TRBD1. V gave up 2 bases and J gave up 11 bases; unmatched junction bases: 5. The CDR3 contains 13 residues. From germline, CDR1 is MNHEY and CDR2 SMNVEV (reference sequence). The CDR3 DNA is TGTGCCAGCAGTTTAACCGAACAGGGGAAACTGTTTTTT. This sequence encodes CASSLTEQGKLFF.

The chain couples TRBV7-2 to TRBJ2-2, with TRBD1 matching over 12 bases. CDR1 and CDR2 from the germline V gene are SGHTA and FQGNSA. The V gene end was trimmed by 5 bases and the J gene end by 4 bases; junction bases not matched to a gene: 5. The CDR3 length is 16 residues. The CDR3 reads CASSLGTGGPTGELFF. The DNA for the CDR3 is TGTGCCAGCAGCCTCGGGACAGGGGGCCCCACCGGGGAGCTGTTTTTT.

This clonotype was recorded a few times. The chain couples TRBV6-5 to TRBJ1-5; the match to TRBD1 covers 9 bases. J was trimmed by 3 bases and V by 8 bases; bases with no gene match: 14. CDR1 and CDR2 from the germline V gene are MNHEY and SVGAGI. The CDR3 sequence is 17 residues long. The CDR3 DNA follows: TGTGCCAGCTCTAGTTATGGGACAGGGTCGGACAATCAGCCCCAGCATTTT. Translating it yields CASSSYGTGSDNQPQHF.

There are many counts of this clonotype. V usage is TRBV9 and J usage is TRBJ1-1; D perhaps matches TRBD1 (5 bases). Germline values: CDR1 SGDLS, CDR2 YYNGEE. V lost 4 bases to trimming and J lost 11 bases, with 15 bases between them. The length of the CDR3 is 12 residues. CDR3 amino acids: CASSPHRSGAFF. The CDR3 bases are TGTGCCAGCAGCCCGCACAGGTCAGGGGCTTTCTTT.

This clonotype was seen repeatedly, ten times or more. CDR3: CASSLTSGMYEQYF. CDR3 in DNA: TGTGCCAGCAGCTTAACGAGCGGGATGTACGAGCAGTACTTC. This chain connects TRBV7-2 to TRBJ2-7; 7 nucleotides align to TRBD2. After removal of 2 bases from V and 4 bases from J, the junction contained 5 bases not matched to a gene. The length of the CDR3 is 14 residues. CDR1 and CDR2 (germline): SGHTA, FQGNSA. The full variable domain, its missing parts supplied by reference TRBV7-2 and TRBJ2-7, is GAGVSQSPSNKVTEKGKDVELRCDPISGHTALYWYRQSLGQGLEFLIYFQGNSAPDKSGLPSDRFSAERTGGSVSTLTIQRTQQEDSAVYLCASSLTSGMYEQYFGPGTRLTVT.

This clonotype occurred many times. The V and J genes are TRBV20-1 and TRBJ2-7; 10 bases are a match to TRBD2. The CDR3 runs to 13 residues. CDR1 is DFQATT, CDR2 SNEGSKA, per germline (reference sequence). Losses at the gene ends were 5 bases for V and 5 bases for J; bases not matched to a gene: 6. CDR3 in amino acids: CSAHGLAANEQYF. CDR3 DNA: TGCAGTGCTCACGGACTAGCGGCGAACGAGCAGTACTTC.

In nucleotides, the CDR3 is TGCGCCAGCAGCTTGGAAGGGAGGGGCTCTGGGGCCAACGTCCTGACTTTC. Its protein is CASSLEGRGSGANVLTF. V usage is TRBV5-1 and J usage is TRBJ2-6, with TRBD2 identical over 7 bases. Trimming removed 0 bases from V and 0 bases from J; junction bases left unmatched: 3. The germline CDR1 and CDR2 sequences are SGHRS and YFSETQ. The CDR3 has 17 amino acids.

V usage is TRBV12-3 or TRBV12-4 and J usage is TRBJ2-7, with D maybe TRBD1 (6 bases). The CDR3 has 13 amino acids. Trimming removed 6 bases at V and 3 bases at J, with 12 bases between. The CDR3 loop reads CASSVGQFYEQYF. The DNA for the CDR3 is TGTGCCAGCAGCGTCGGACAGTTCTACGAGCAGTACTTC.

Many counts were recorded for this clonotype. This chain uses TRBV20-1 with TRBJ1-6; 7 bases are a match to TRBD1. Germline CDR1 DFQATT, CDR2 SNEGSKA (reference sequence). V was pared by 1 base and J by 7 bases, with 13 bases of the junction left unmatched. The CDR3 totals 17 residues. This chain's CDR3 is CSARVRRLGTDNSPLHF. The CDR3 region has the DNA TGCAGTGCTAGAGTAAGGAGACTTGGGACAGACAATTCACCCCTCCACTTT.